Reported below is one T cell receptor (beta chain). These data belong to a study of blood T cell repertoires in COVID-19. The protocol was immunoSEQ multiplex PCR, while the TCRdb copy is restricted to in-frame clones and leaves out a portion. The data contain some 250,000 clones, about 70% of them singletons. The source material was peripheral blood. The receptor was derived from a woman older than 75 with acute or convalescent COVID-19.

The CDR3 loop reads CASSSLTSGRRETQYF. The CDR3 DNA sequence: TGTGCCAGCAGCTCCTTGACTAGCGGGAGGCGCGAGACCCAGTACTTC. V and J are TRBV7-9 and TRBJ2-5, with 13 bases aligning to TRBD2. The V and J ends lost 4 bases and 5 bases, in that order; junction bases with no gene match: 7. Germline loops: CDR1 SEHNR, CDR2 FQNEAQ (reference sequence). The CDR3 extends over 16 amino acids.